This TCR beta chain originates from a study of T cells in Graves' hyperthyroidism and ophthalmopathy (dated by TCRdb to about 2019). About the study as a whole: Peripheral blood was sampled at the time of initial diagnosis, prior to any treatment. TCR V-J signatures able to tell the groups apart were searched for in a discovery cohort of some 97 patients, of whom over 40 had Graves' ophthalmopathy and roughly 57 had stable Graves' hyperthyroidism. Prospective prediction of ophthalmopathy was tested in an independent validation cohort consisting of 18 to 20 hyperthyroidism patients and approximately 16 patients who later progressed to ophthalmopathy. The roughly 90 discovery patients were divided at random into training and test sets in a 7:3 ratio. Thyroid tissue and blood T-cell repertoires from six Graves' hyperthyroidism patients were also compared in the study. Following sampling, methimazole starting at 30 mg daily was given to hyperthyroidism patients, and high-dose intravenous methylprednisolone was given to ophthalmopathy patients. The paper describes TCR Vbeta CDR3 sequencing of 135 peripheral blood samples, made up of 40 to 45 ophthalmopathy patients, some 76 hyperthyroidism patients and 17 progressor patients.

Hyperthyroidism patients were newly diagnosed, with disease duration under 2 months, and aged 18 to 65 years. Exclusion was applied to patients with uncontrolled infections, other autoimmune diseases, pregnancy or lactation. Diagnoses were based on clinical symptoms, serum thyroxine and TRAb, thyroid ultrasound and orbital computed tomography. For progressor patients, blood was drawn at the first diagnosis of hyperthyroidism, before any ophthalmopathy symptoms had appeared. PBMCs were separated from 7.5 to 10 ml of fresh peripheral blood using Ficoll-Paque density gradient centrifugation. Patients classed as progressors first received a Graves' hyperthyroidism diagnosis and then went on to develop ophthalmopathy during follow-up. Trizol reagent was used to extract total RNA, and RNA quality was then checked on an Agilent 2100 Bioanalyzer. The TCR beta CDR3 regions were amplified from RNA transcripts. The TCR CDR3 was subjected to a first round of RT-PCR using the HTBI primer set and the Qiagen OneStep RT-PCR kit. Libraries were constructed in a second round of multiplex PCR, after which size selection and purification were carried out. The libraries were sequenced on an Illumina HiSeq2000 using paired-end 100 bp reads. The study's own analysis went as follows. SOAPnuke was used to process the raw data, throwing out any read that contained adapters or uncalled bases, had a mean Phred below 15, or lacked an exact constant-primer or identifier match. COPE v1.2.5 was used to merge high-quality paired reads, and clonotypes were defined as unique nucleotide sequences. MiTCR v1.1 was used to align the clonotypes against IMGT TRBV, TRBD and TRBJ reference segments. Analysis was restricted to V-J combinations with a frequency above 0.0001, which covered about 99% of repertoires. A TCS score was defined as the ratio of F50 (clonal expansion) to E x V (chaos), with BLOSUM62-based TCRdist applied between CDR3 peptides within each V-J. Welch's t-statistics and random forest reduced 500 to 650 V-J features to under 15, which were used in a naive Bayes classifier (R e1071). In-frame beta chains were kept once TCRdb had trimmed the public reads at Q25 with fastp and called clones with MiXCR. One record per CDR3 amino acid sequence lists the most common genes and DNA. These V and J calls rely on TCRdb rather than the paper's analysis. Present in this sample are around 240,000 distinct CDR3 sequences, roughly 15% of which were seen just once. The biggest ten clones account for about 14% of the sample.

This clonotype has a count of ten or more. Its antigen is still unknown. Base qualities are not provided; no much larger clone lies one nucleotide away. Overall study results and their limits: Ophthalmopathy was separated from stable hyperthyroidism by a 13 V-J signature model, with about 86% sensitivity and about 81% specificity obtained in cross-validation and 80%/75% obtained in testing. Sample size was not statistically predetermined, and investigators were not blinded to group allocation. Most expanded thyroid clonotypes (frequency above 0.001) were also detected in blood, suggesting blood repertoires may reflect thyroid immune responses. In validation, the model predicted progression to ophthalmopathy a median of approximately 6.3 months before onset, with roughly 70% sensitivity and almost 75% specificity.

The TCR originated in a woman aged 40 to 55 with Graves' hyperthyroidism that later progressed to Graves' ophthalmopathy. The sequenced material came from blood.

The nucleotides are TGCAGCGCCCTAGCGGGAGTGAGGTACGAGCAGTACTTC. Its protein is CSALAGVRYEQYF. The rearranged chain carries TRBV29-1 and TRBJ2-7; 10 bases in between match TRBD2. Trimming takes 7 bases off V and 4 bases off J; junction bases not matched to a gene: 7. CDR1 and CDR2 are read off the germline V gene as SQVTM and ANQGSEA. The CDR3 holds 13 amino acids from the cysteine to the phenylalanine. Just CDR3 DNA is preserved here, 39 bases in frame from base 1.